This paragraph covers one T cell receptor (beta chain) sequence. The target antigen is unknown. From germline, CDR1 is MGHRA and CDR2 YSYEKL. The CDR3 contains 16 residues. Trimming pared 0 bases from V and 4 bases from J, leaving 16 bases between. These data belong to a study of cytomegalovirus exposure and HLA in healthy donors. Study-level findings and limits: Per a prior analysis, the majority of TCR beta V segments were productive roughly 87% or roughly 30% of the time.

PCR was performed using 60 Vbeta and 13 Jbeta primers. Per the original methods: It was a later analysis that counted about 80 million unique TCR beta chains, of which 9 million to 13 million were shared. Repertoires were generated with immunoSEQ multiplex PCR, while TCRdb's copy carries only in-frame clones and drops some. V and J calls plus clone size are reproduced from that table; the DNA served to infer D and trimming. The repertoire holds about 160,000 clones, with roughly four fifths as singletons. This TCR was recovered from a female donor in good health and CMV-seronegative. This chain joins TRBV4-1 and TRBJ2-7; perhaps TRBD1 as D (7 bases). What was sequenced was PBMCs. The CDR3 loop is CASSQDLGGGWYEQYF. The CDR3 nucleotides are TGCGCCAGCAGCCAAGACCTCGGAGGGGGCTGGTACGAGCAGTACTTC.